The 31 T cell receptor beta chains given below trace back to one sample, sequenced in a study of OX40 agonist ivuxolimab in advanced cancers. Here immunoSEQ multiplex PCR was the method, and the copy in TCRdb shows in-frame clones only, minus some. The table has about 120,000 clones, 80% to 90% seen once. The source material was CD4+ or CD8+ T cells sorted from blood, sampled in a trial of the OX40 agonist ivuxolimab. The receptors were sampled from an adult with an advanced solid tumor such as melanoma, head and neck, liver or kidney cancer.

V is TRBV7-2 and J is TRBJ2-3, with 10 positions matching TRBD2. The ends lost 5 bases at V and 6 bases at J; junction bases unmatched: 11. The CDR3 consists of 16 residues. Germline V lookup: CDR1 SGHTA, CDR2 FQGNSA. The CDR3: CASSPLGAGGPDTQYF. The CDR3 DNA sequence: TGTGCCAGCAGCCCCCTAGGAGCGGGGGGGCCGGATACGCAGTATTTT.

The J gene is TRBJ2-1, the V gene TRBV11-3; D not resolved. This CDR3 is 14 amino acids long. Deletions cut 2 bases from V and 7 bases from J, with 12 bases between. The germline CDR1 and CDR2 sequences are SGHNT and YENEEA. The CDR3 DNA sequence: TGTGCCAGCAGCTTAACGACTCCCAGAAATGAGCAGTTCTTC. Its translation is CASSLTTPRNEQFF.

The chain carries TRBV11-2 and TRBJ2-2; TRBD2 agrees at 10 bases. The CDR3 covers 16 residues. The junction had 4 bases not matched to a gene; V was cut back by 5 bases and J by 1 base. The germline V gene has CDR1 SGHAT and CDR2 FQNNGV. CDR3 sequence reads: CASSPLAGGNTGELFF. The CDR3 DNA is TGTGCCAGCAGCCCCTTAGCGGGGGGGAACACCGGGGAGCTGTTTTTT.

This chain connects TRBV25-1 to TRBJ2-7; 10 nucleotides agree with TRBD1. CDR3 length: 15 residues. Germline CDR1 reads MGHDK; CDR2 reads SYGVNS. J was trimmed by 4 bases and V by 4 bases; bases with no gene match: 7. In DNA, the CDR3 is TGTGCCAGCAGTGCGATCCGGGACAGGGGTTACGAGCAGTACTTC. Protein product: CASSAIRDRGYEQYF.

The chain has TRBV27 and TRBJ1-1; possibly TRBD1 for D (5 bases). CDR1 and CDR2 from the germline V gene are MNHEY and SMNVEV (reference sequence). V lost 5 bases and J 2 bases, leaving 12 bases between the germline ends. CDR3 size: 14 residues. CDR3 in DNA: TGTGCCAGCAGTGACCATGACAGCAACACTGAAGCTTTCTTT. The encoded protein is CASSDHDSNTEAFF.

The CDR3 region is CASSLYDIPYEQYF. The CDR3 nucleotides are TGTGCCAGCAGCTTATACGACATCCCCTACGAGCAGTACTTC. The chain employs TRBV7-9 and TRBJ2-7, with unresolved D. V was pared by 2 bases and J by 2 bases, with 10 bases between. This CDR3 has 14 amino acids. CDR1 is SEHNR, CDR2 FQNEAQ, per germline (reference sequence).

CDR3 bases: TGTGCCAGCAGCTTGGGGTCCAGCTACGAGCAGTACTTC. The encoded protein is CASSLGSSYEQYF. J is TRBJ2-7 and V is TRBV5-4; D gene ambiguous. The V gene's germline CDR1 is SGHNT and CDR2 YYREEE (reference sequence). This CDR3 spans 13 amino acids. V lost 0 bases, J lost 3 bases, and 7 bases lay in between.

The chain carries TRBV7-2 and TRBJ1-5, with D possibly TRBD1 on 5 matching bases. Germline V gene lookup returns CDR1 SGHTA and CDR2 FQGNSA. The CDR3 is 16 amino acids. Trimming stripped 1 base from V and 0 bases from J, with 10 bases between. CDR3 DNA: TGTGCCAGCAGCTTAGACTCAGGGATTAGCAATCAGCCCCAGCATTTT. It yields the protein CASSLDSGISNQPQHF.

The gene calls are TRBV6-6 and TRBJ1-1; 7 positions agree with TRBD1. CDR1 is MNHNY, CDR2 SVGAGI, per germline (reference sequence). Trimming cost V 5 bases and J 1 base; bases outside gene matches: 7. The CDR3 sequence is 15 residues long. CDR3 in DNA: TGTGCCAGCAGTACTCCAGGGGGACCGAACACTGAAGCTTTCTTT. This translates into CASSTPGGPNTEAFF.

CDR3 residues: CASSELAGVQETQYF. The CDR3 coding sequence is TGTGCCAGCAGTGAATTAGCGGGGGTCCAAGAGACCCAGTACTTC. The gene calls are TRBV2 and TRBJ2-5, with 9 bases matching TRBD2. CDR1 is SNHLY, CDR2 FYNNEI, per germline. The CDR3 length is 15 residues. V shed 2 bases and J 1 base; nucleotides not matched to a gene: 2.

A few counts support this clone. V is TRBV7-9 and J is TRBJ1-1; possible D gene TRBD1, 5 bases. Germline CDR1 is SEHNR and CDR2 is FQNEAQ (reference sequence). V lost 5 bases and J 0 bases, leaving 10 bases between the germline ends. This CDR3 is 14 amino acids long. As DNA, the CDR3 is TGTGCCAGCAGCCGACGGGGCATGAACACTGAAGCTTTCTTT. It translates to CASSRRGMNTEAFF.

The rearrangement uses TRBV28 and TRBJ2-5, with a possible D match to TRBD1 (7 bases). CDR1 and CDR2 (germline): MDHEN, SYDVKM. CDR3 length: 14 residues. Trimming pared 3 bases from V and 5 bases from J, leaving 13 bases between. The CDR3 region is CASSLEGAGETQYF. Written as DNA, the CDR3 is TGTGCCAGCAGTTTGGAGGGGGCTGGGGAGACCCAGTACTTC.

The rearrangement uses TRBV19 and TRBJ1-5; 8 nucleotides align to TRBD1. V was clipped by 4 bases and J by 7 bases; unmatched bases: 3. This CDR3 is 13 amino acids long. Germline CDR1 reads LNHDA; CDR2 reads SQIVND (reference sequence). CDR3: CASSTNRGQPQHF. DNA of the CDR3: TGTGCCAGTAGTACAAACAGGGGGCAGCCCCAGCATTTT.

This chain joins TRBV6-6 and TRBJ1-2, with a weak D call TRBD1 (6 bases). Germline V lookup: CDR1 MNHNY, CDR2 SVGAGI (reference sequence). V shed 6 bases and J shed 5 bases, with 13 bases lying between them. The CDR3 has 13 residues. The CDR3 here is CASSDRPRYGYTF. The CDR3 region has the DNA TGTGCCAGCAGCGACAGGCCACGATATGGCTACACCTTC.

This chain uses TRBV5-1 with TRBJ2-5, with TRBD2 identical over 7 bases. Germline V gene data show CDR1 as SGHRS and CDR2 as YFSETQ. The CDR3 loop spans 17 amino acids. With V trimmed by 0 bases and J by 1 base, 9 bases remained unmatched. The CDR3 here is CASSLAKGGASQETQYF. Written as DNA, the CDR3 is TGCGCCAGCAGCTTGGCCAAGGGAGGGGCCAGCCAAGAGACCCAGTACTTC. Full variable domain (remainder filled in from reference TRBV5-1 and TRBJ2-5): KAGVTQTPRYLIKTRGQQVTLSCSPISGHRSVSWYQQTPGQGLQFLFEYFSETQRNKGNFPGRFSGRQFSNSRSEMNVSTLELGDSALYLCASSLAKGGASQETQYFGPGTRLLVL.

V gene TRBV18 combines with J gene TRBJ2-5; D might be TRBD2 (6 bases). With 5 bases removed from V and 5 bases from J, the gap between germline ends came to 18 bases. Germline lookup yields CDR1 KGHSH and CDR2 LQKENI. This CDR3 spans 15 amino acids. As DNA, the CDR3 is TGTGCCAGCTCATACCGGGACTCTGGGCCCGAGACCCAGTACTTC. This sequence encodes CASSYRDSGPETQYF.

The V call is TRBV18, the J call TRBJ2-7, with D perhaps matching TRBD1 or TRBD2 (5 bases each). The germline V gene encodes CDR1 KGHSH and CDR2 LQKENI. CDR3 size: 15 residues. V was trimmed by 3 bases and J by 0 bases, leaving 12 bases between them. The CDR3 reads CASSPSEGNSYEQYF. CDR3 nucleotides: TGTGCCAGCTCACCCTCCGAGGGGAACTCCTACGAGCAGTACTTC.

In this sample, this clone turned up once. The J gene is TRBJ2-1, the V gene TRBV10-3; no definite D call. This CDR3 spans 16 amino acids. V was shortened by 2 bases and J by 7 bases, with 18 bases between the two germline ends. Germline-derived CDR1 and CDR2 are ENHRY and SYGVKD. CDR3 residues: CAISESLGFGKNEQFF. CDR3 bases: TGTGCCATCAGTGAGAGTCTGGGGTTTGGGAAAAATGAGCAGTTCTTC.

The rearrangement links TRBV6-6 to TRBJ2-7; possibly TRBD1 for D (5 bases). This CDR3 is built from 12 residues. The germline CDR1 and CDR2 sequences are MNHNY and SVGAGI (reference sequence). The ends were cut back, 10 bases at V and 5 bases at J, with 15 bases in the middle. The CDR3 DNA sequence: TGTGCCACCGAGGACAATAGCAACGAGCAGTACTTC. It specifies CATEDNSNEQYF.

J is TRBJ2-2 and V is TRBV11-2; D gene ambiguous. Germline V gene sequence: CDR1 SGHAT, CDR2 FQNNGV. Trimming left V 5 bases short and J 4 bases short, with 17 bases between. The CDR3 loop spans 16 amino acids. The CDR3 loop is CASSPTGPGVTGELFF. The CDR3 nucleotides are TGTGCCAGCAGCCCTACCGGCCCTGGGGTCACCGGGGAGCTGTTTTTT.

The rearrangement links TRBV27 to TRBJ2-2; D is possibly TRBD1 (5 bases). Per germline, CDR1 MNHEY and CDR2 SMNVEV (reference sequence). This CDR3 spans 15 amino acids. V lost 3 bases and J lost 7, with 15 bases in between. The CDR3 is CASSFTAAGYGELFF. CDR3 coding DNA: TGTGCCAGCAGTTTCACCGCGGCAGGGTACGGGGAGCTGTTTTTT.

This rearrangement joins TRBV28 to TRBJ1-1, with 8 positions matching TRBD1. Per germline, CDR1 MDHEN and CDR2 SYDVKM. This CDR3 has 15 residues. V was clipped by 4 bases and J by 4 bases; unmatched bases: 8. The CDR3 region has the DNA TGTGCCAGCAGTTCTACAGGGGGTAGGGGCACTGAAGCTTTCTTT. Translated: CASSSTGGRGTEAFF.

This clone was counted between two and nine times. The chain combines TRBV6-4 with TRBJ2-3, with no clear D. Germline values: CDR1 MRHNA, CDR2 SNTAGT. The V end lost 2 bases, the J end lost 2 bases, and 8 bases lay between the germline ends. CDR3 length: 14 amino acids. In DNA form, the CDR3 reads TGTGCCAGCAGTGACGGTCAGTCCACAGATACGCAGTATTTT. Translating it yields CASSDGQSTDTQYF.

This rearrangement joins TRBV6-5 to TRBJ2-7; 9 bases agree with TRBD1. This CDR3 is built from 15 residues. CDR1 is MNHEY, CDR2 SVGAGI, per germline. Trimming cost V 2 bases and J 1 base; bases outside gene matches: 3. The CDR3 sequence is CASSYGTGQSYEQYF. The CDR3 coding sequence is TGTGCCAGCAGTTACGGGACAGGGCAATCCTACGAGCAGTACTTC.

The chain has TRBV5-6 and TRBJ1-2; D not certain. CDR1 and CDR2 (germline): SGHDT, YYEEEE. The CDR3 length is 14 residues. Trimming took off 6 bases at V and 4 bases at J, with 16 bases between the two ends. CDR3 bases: TGTGCCAGCATCTCCATGGAGGCCCTCTATGGCTACACCTTC. Translation: CASISMEALYGYTF.

The rearrangement uses TRBV27 and TRBJ2-7, with D unclear. Trimming took 11 bases from V and 7 from J, leaving 6 bases between them. This CDR3 has 8 amino acids. The V gene's germline CDR1 is MNHEY and CDR2 SMNVEV (reference sequence). The CDR3 region is CAGPEQYF. The CDR3 nucleotides are TGTGCCGGGCCAGAGCAGTACTTC.

This clone was detected only once. CDR3 sequence reads: CASSARLGLAGGGNTDTQYF. DNA for the CDR3: TGTGCCAGCAGCGCCCGCTTAGGACTAGCGGGGGGGGGTAACACAGATACGCAGTATTTT. The rearrangement uses TRBV9 and TRBJ2-3, with 15 positions matching TRBD2. Germline CDR1 SGDLS, CDR2 YYNGEE. V shed 3 bases and J 2 bases; nucleotides not matched to a gene: 13. This CDR3 is built from 20 residues. Supplemented by reference TRBV9 and TRBJ2-3, the full variable domain reads DSGVTQTPKHLITATGQRVTLRCSPRSGDLSVYWYQQSLDQGLQFLIQYYNGEERAKGNILERFSAQQFPDLHSELNLSSLELGDSALYFCASSARLGLAGGGNTDTQYFGPGTRLTVL.

The gene calls are TRBV9 and TRBJ1-2; unclear D gene. Between the trimmed V and J ends, which lost 4 bases and 1 base, there was a span of 14 bases. CDR1 SGDLS and CDR2 YYNGEE come from the germline V gene. The CDR3 runs 15 residues. The DNA for the CDR3 is TGTGCCAGCAGCCCCGAACACTCAATTAACTATGGCTACACCTTC. Its translation is CASSPEHSINYGYTF.

The chain couples TRBV5-1 to TRBJ1-5; D not resolved. The CDR3 length is 15 residues. Germline V lookup: CDR1 SGHRS, CDR2 YFSETQ. V was pared by 1 base and J by 4 bases, with 12 bases between. This CDR3 reads CASSLSSGLNQPQHF. The CDR3 nucleotides are TGCGCCAGCAGCTTGTCTTCGGGGTTGAATCAGCCCCAGCATTTT.

The rearrangement joins TRBV11-2 to TRBJ2-5; D perhaps matches TRBD1 (6 bases). CDR3 length equals 14 residues. Trimming shortened V by 1 base and J by 2 bases, and 8 bases separated the two germline ends. Germline loops: CDR1 SGHAT, CDR2 FQNNGV. As DNA, the CDR3 is TGTGCCAGCAGCTTAGGGACAGCTCAAGAGACCCAGTACTTC. As protein: CASSLGTAQETQYF.

The chain recombines TRBV30 with TRBJ1-5, with unresolved D. Germline V gene sequence: CDR1 GTSNPN, CDR2 SVGIG (reference sequence). V was clipped by 0 bases and J by 4 bases, with 13 bases between them. The CDR3 is 15 residues long. Here the CDR3 reads CAWSVQGNPNQPQHF. For the CDR3, the DNA is TGTGCCTGGAGTGTACAAGGGAACCCGAATCAGCCCCAGCATTTT. The variable domain in full, completed from reference TRBV30 and TRBJ1-5, reads SQTIHQWPATLVQPVGSPLSLECTVEGTSNPNLYWYRQAAGRGLQLLFYSVGIGQISSEVPQNLSASRPQDRQFILSSKKLLLSDSGFYLCAWSVQGNPNQPQHFGDGTRLSIL.